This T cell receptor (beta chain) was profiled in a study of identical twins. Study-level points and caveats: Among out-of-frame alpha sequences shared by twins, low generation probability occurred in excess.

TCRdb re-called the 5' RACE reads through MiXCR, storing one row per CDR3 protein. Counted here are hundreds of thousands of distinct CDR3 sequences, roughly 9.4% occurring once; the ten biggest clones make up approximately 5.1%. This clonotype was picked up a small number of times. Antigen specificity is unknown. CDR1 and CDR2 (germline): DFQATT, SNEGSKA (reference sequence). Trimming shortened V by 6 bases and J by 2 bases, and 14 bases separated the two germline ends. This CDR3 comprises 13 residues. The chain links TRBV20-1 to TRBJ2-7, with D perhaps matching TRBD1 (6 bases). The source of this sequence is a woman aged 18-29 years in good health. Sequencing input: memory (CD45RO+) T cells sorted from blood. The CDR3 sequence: CSATGTSTYEQYF. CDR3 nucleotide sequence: TGCAGTGCAACCGGGACATCGACCTACGAGCAGTACTTC.